These T cell receptor beta chains were read from a single sample in a study of blood T cell repertoires in COVID-19. The data were produced by immunoSEQ multiplex PCR, yet TCRdb's version contains in-frame clones alone and is incomplete. There are approximately 350,000 clones in the sample; roughly 90% occur only once, and approximately 7.4% lies in the top ten. The specimen sequenced was peripheral blood. The receptors shown here come from a woman aged 70-85 years with COVID-19, enrolled during active disease. The CDR3 runs from the conserved cysteine through the conserved F or W. D genes are given only for firm matches. Clone size is not always given. Where it is, it says once, few, many or a class for expanded clones.

clone_size	v_call	j_call	d_call	cdr3_aa	cdr3_nt
NA	TRBV2	TRBJ1-6	NA	CASNGSPGSPLHF	TGTGCCAGCAACGGCAGCCCAGGTTCACCCCTCCACTTT
NA	TRBV5-6	TRBJ1-2	TRBD1	CASSRGGTGTNYGYTF	TGTGCCAGCAGCCGGGGAGGGACAGGGACTAACTATGGCTACACCTTC
NA	TRBV6-5	TRBJ2-6	NA	CASSSSSGANVLTF	TGTGCCAGCAGTTCGAGCTCTGGGGCCAACGTCCTGACTTTC
NA	TRBV7-2	TRBJ1-5	TRBD1	CASSLTAGGYQPQHF	TGTGCCAGCAGCTTAACAGCAGGGGGTTATCAGCCCCAGCATTTT
NA	TRBV20-1	TRBJ1-5	TRBD1	CSASQGQGGYQPQHF	TGCAGTGCTAGTCAGGGCCAGGGGGGATATCAGCCCCAGCATTTT
once	TRBV7-8	TRBJ2-2	NA	CARQESTGELFF	TGTGCCCGACAGGAGAGCACCGGGGAGCTGTTTTTT
NA	TRBV5-1	TRBJ1-6	NA	CASSLDTHNSPLHF	TGCGCCAGCAGCTTGGACACCCATAATTCACCCCTCCACTTT
NA	TRBV7-3	TRBJ2-7	NA	CASSSQSGVAYEQYF	TGTGCCAGCAGCTCGCAATCGGGGGTGGCCTACGAGCAGTACTTC
NA	TRBV7-6	TRBJ1-1	NA	CASSLSGNWKNTEAFF	TGTGCCAGCAGCTTATCGGGGAATTGGAAGAACACTGAAGCTTTCTTT
NA	TRBV6-5	TRBJ2-7	NA	CASLEGVYEQYF	TGTGCCAGCCTCGAGGGGGTCTACGAGCAGTACTTC
NA	TRBV5-6	TRBJ1-2	NA	CASEGVNYGYTF	TGTGCCAGTGAGGGTGTCAACTATGGCTACACCTTC
once	TRBV7-2	TRBJ2-1	TRBD2	CASSSAGGAYNEQFF	TGTGCCAGCAGCTCCGCTGGGGGGGCCTACAATGAGCAGTTCTTC
NA	TRBV29-1	TRBJ2-2	TRBD2	CSGGSGGPPGELFF	TGCAGCGGTGGGAGCGGGGGGCCGCCCGGGGAGCTGTTTTTT
NA	TRBV7-2	TRBJ2-1	TRBD2	CASSPGTSGGPRGEQFF	TGTGCCAGCAGCCCCGGGACTAGCGGGGGGCCCCGGGGGGAGCAGTTCTTC
NA	TRBV28	TRBJ1-1	NA	CASSLPTGREGPMNTEAFF	TGTGCCAGCAGTTTGCCAACGGGCAGGGAGGGACCCATGAACACTGAAGCTTTCTTT
NA	TRBV6-4	TRBJ1-6	TRBD1	CASSDSYRGRNSPLHF	TGTGCCAGCAGTGACTCATACAGGGGCCGTAATTCACCCCTCCACTTT
once	TRBV24-1	TRBJ1-1	NA	CATSDSSGIEAFF	TGTGCCACCAGTGATTCGTCCGGGATTGAAGCTTTCTTT
NA	TRBV18	TRBJ1-1	TRBD1	CASSLGQGLTAEAFF	TGTGCCAGCTCACTAGGACAGGGGTTAACCGCTGAAGCTTTCTTT
once	TRBV7-3	TRBJ2-3	NA	CASSFGDISPQYF	TGTGCCAGCAGCTTCGGGGACATTTCCCCCCAGTATTTT
NA	TRBV4-1	TRBJ1-2	TRBD1	CASSPPGQPFYGYTF	TGCGCCAGCAGCCCCCCGGGACAGCCATTCTATGGCTACACCTTC
NA	TRBV10-1	TRBJ2-7	TRBD1	CASSDRGFYEQYF	TGCGCCAGCAGTGACAGGGGGTTCTACGAGCAGTACTTC
NA	TRBV2	TRBJ1-2	NA	CASRGSTGYANYGYTF	TGTGCCAGCAGAGGCTCAACAGGGTACGCTAACTATGGCTACACCTTC
NA	TRBV19	TRBJ1-3	NA	CASRGPHSGNTIYF	TGTGCCAGTAGGGGGCCTCACTCTGGAAACACCATATATTTT
NA	TRBV21-1	TRBJ2-7	NA	CASREPLPHSYEQYF	TGTGCCAGCAGAGAACCGCTACCCCACTCCTACGAGCAGTACTTC
few	TRBV6-5	TRBJ1-2	NA	CASSYQGAYGYTF	TGTGCCAGCAGTTACCAGGGCGCCTATGGCTACACCTTC
once	TRBV2	TRBJ1-2	NA	CATGGDGTYGYTF	TGTGCCACCGGGGGGGACGGGACCTATGGCTACACCTTC
NA	TRBV15	TRBJ2-3	TRBD2	CATSTQAGVSTDTQYF	TGTGCCACCAGCACCCAAGCGGGGGTTTCCACAGATACGCAGTATTTT
NA	TRBV7-2	TRBJ2-5	NA	CASSWGLAEETQYF	TGTGCCAGCAGCTGGGGACTGGCGGAAGAGACCCAGTACTTC
NA	TRBV7-2	TRBJ2-3	TRBD2	CASSSRTSGGPPTDTQYF	TGTGCCAGCAGCTCCCGGACTAGCGGGGGCCCCCCCACGGATACGCAGTATTTT
NA	TRBV12-5	TRBJ1-1	NA	CASGDKGYGSRNTEAFF	TGTGCTAGTGGTGATAAGGGGTATGGGTCCCGGAACACTGAAGCTTTCTTT
NA	TRBV5-1	TRBJ1-2	NA	CASSAGLNYGYTF	TGCGCCAGCAGCGCCGGACTTAACTATGGCTACACCTTC
NA	TRBV24-1	TRBJ1-1	TRBD1	CATSDTRGTGTEAFF	TGTGCCACCAGTGATACGCGAGGGACAGGGACTGAAGCTTTCTTT
NA	TRBV3-1/TRBV3-2	TRBJ1-2	NA	CASSQENLPWGANYGYTF	TGTGCCAGCAGCCAAGAAAACCTCCCGTGGGGAGCTAACTATGGCTACACCTTC
NA	TRBV10-3	TRBJ1-4	TRBD1	CATRDRENEKLFF	TGTGCCACTCGGGACAGAGAAAATGAAAAACTGTTTTTT
once	TRBV14	TRBJ2-1	NA	CASSQTGRGEDEQFF	TGTGCCAGCAGCCAAACGGGTAGGGGCGAGGATGAGCAGTTCTTC
NA	TRBV30	TRBJ1-4	NA	CAWSVEGGKLFF	TGTGCCTGGAGTGTAGAAGGGGGAAAACTGTTTTTT
NA	TRBV9	TRBJ2-5	NA	CASSVDPGGQETQYF	TGTGCCAGCAGCGTAGATCCGGGGGGCCAGGAGACCCAGTACTTC
NA	TRBV29-1	TRBJ1-1	NA	CSVERGPGTEAFF	TGCAGCGTTGAAAGAGGGCCCGGCACTGAAGCTTTCTTT
NA	TRBV5-1	TRBJ1-2	TRBD1	CASSYGTDYGYTF	TGCGCCAGCAGTTACGGGACAGACTATGGCTACACCTTC
NA	TRBV18	TRBJ1-1	NA	CASSPPGGRNTEAFF	TGTGCCAGCTCACCACCAGGGGGTCGAAACACTGAAGCTTTCTTT
NA	TRBV30	TRBJ2-1	TRBD2	CAWNPGTSKANEQFF	TGTGCCTGGAACCCCGGGACTAGCAAGGCTAATGAGCAGTTCTTC
NA	TRBV7-9	TRBJ2-3	TRBD2	CASSLPVPGAGVRTDTQYF	TGTGCCAGCAGCTTACCTGTGCCAGGAGCGGGGGTCCGCACAGATACGCAGTATTTT
NA	TRBV11-2	TRBJ1-2	NA	CASSLGQAGGRGYTF	TGTGCCAGCAGCTTAGGGCAGGCCGGAGGGAGAGGCTACACCTTC
NA	TRBV5-1	TRBJ1-2	NA	CASSLGARDGYTF	TGCGCCAGCAGCTTGGGTGCTCGGGATGGCTACACCTTC
NA	TRBV13	TRBJ1-1	TRBD1	CASQGEGRNTEAFF	TGTGCCAGCCAGGGGGAAGGAAGGAACACTGAAGCTTTCTTT